The source of this TCR beta chain is a study of blood T cell repertoires in COVID-19. At the level of the study: COVID-19 samples collected from the United States, Italy and Spain covered acute and convalescent phases.

Methods used by the authors: For nucleated cells, counts were estimated from reference gene primer amplification. The assay was immunoSEQ multiplex PCR, and TCRdb's table has in-frame clones only and misses some. V and J calls and clone size come straight from that table; D and trimming were deduced from the DNA. The sample has around 130,000 clones; more than 70% are singletons. Germline V CDR1 and CDR2: SEHNR, FQNEAQ (reference sequence). Losses at the gene ends were 7 bases for V and 4 bases for J; bases not matched to a gene: 9. This CDR3 comprises 14 residues. The rearrangement uses TRBV7-9 and TRBJ1-2; TRBD1 matches at 7 bases. The receptor comes from a human donor in a cohort sampled during active COVID-19. Sequenced: peripheral blood. The CDR3 reads CASKRQGTTYGYTF. As DNA, the CDR3 is TGTGCCAGCAAACGACAGGGCACTACCTATGGCTACACCTTC.